One and the same sample provided the 7 T cell receptor beta chains below, sequenced in a study of T cell responses to AZD1222 COVID-19 vaccine. Profiling relied on immunoSEQ multiplex PCR, and the TCRdb table lists in-frame clones only, not all of them. The table includes 150,000 to 200,000 clones, 94% detected once. Here the sequenced sample was peripheral blood, taken on day 0 of AZD1222 vaccination. These receptors were taken from an adult in good health.

This rearrangement joins TRBV4-3 to TRBJ2-3; unclear D gene. Germline CDR1 is LGHNA and CDR2 is YSLEER. The CDR3 covers 14 residues. V was cut by 1 base and J by 4 bases, with 9 bases left in between. For the CDR3, the DNA is TGCGCCAGCAGCCAAGTAAAGCGCTCAGATACGCAGTATTTT. It encodes CASSQVKRSDTQYF.

The chain couples TRBV7-3 to TRBJ1-5, with a weak D call TRBD1 (5 bases). The ends were cut back, 5 bases at V and 4 bases at J, with 9 bases in the middle. The CDR3 extends over 13 amino acids. CDR1 and CDR2 from the germline V gene are SGHTA and FQGTGA. In DNA form, the CDR3 reads TGTGCCAGCAGCCCGGACACGAATCAGCCCCAGCATTTT. Its protein is CASSPDTNQPQHF.

This clone was observed a few times. The CDR3 sequence is CASHIQNEKLFF. The CDR3 DNA reads as TGTGCCAGCCACATCCAAAATGAAAAACTGTTTTTT. The chain recombines TRBV7-9 with TRBJ1-4, with no clear D. The V and J ends lost 8 bases and 5 bases respectively, with 9 bases between them. This CDR3 comprises 12 residues. CDR1 SEHNR and CDR2 FQNEAQ come from the germline V gene (reference sequence). Supplemented by reference TRBV7-9 and TRBJ1-4, the full variable domain reads DTGVSQNPRHKITKRGQNVTFRCDPISEHNRLYWYRQTLGQGPEFLTYFQNEAQLEKSRLLSDRFSAERPKGSFSTLEIQRTEQGDSAMYLCASHIQNEKLFFGSGTQLSVL.

The chain combines TRBV15 with TRBJ1-4, with D perhaps matching TRBD1 (5 bases). Deletions cut 2 bases from V and 2 bases from J, with 15 bases between. Germline V gene lookup returns CDR1 LNHNV and CDR2 YYDKDF (reference sequence). The CDR3 spans 17 residues. The CDR3 is CATSRLWTSSTNEKLFF. The CDR3 DNA follows: TGTGCCACCAGCAGACTGTGGACATCTTCGACTAATGAAAAACTGTTTTTT.

This chain joins TRBV4-3 and TRBJ2-1, with 8 bases matching TRBD1. CDR1 and CDR2 from the germline V gene are LGHNA and YSLEER. The trim removed 4 bases at V and 6 bases at J, leaving 14 bases unmatched. This CDR3 contains 17 residues. DNA for the CDR3: TGCGCCAGCAGCCCGAACACACCGACAGGGGTGGTCAATGAGCAGTTCTTC. Translating gives CASSPNTPTGVVNEQFF.

The chain has TRBV5-1 and TRBJ1-2; D is undetermined. This CDR3 contains 12 residues. With 0 bases removed from V and 10 bases from J, the gap between germline ends came to 10 bases. Germline V gives CDR1 SGHRS, CDR2 YFSETQ. The CDR3 region is CASSLEAGPYTF. The CDR3 coding sequence is TGCGCCAGCAGCTTGGAGGCAGGTCCCTACACCTTC.

The genes are TRBV5-1 and TRBJ1-5; D call uncertain. Germline CDR1 reads SGHRS; CDR2 reads YFSETQ. The CDR3 contains 14 residues. V dropped 0 bases and J dropped 3 bases, with 7 bases sitting between them. CDR3 loop: CASSLGNDNQPQHF. For the CDR3, the DNA is TGCGCCAGCAGCTTGGGCAACGACAATCAGCCCCAGCATTTT.